This entry describes one T cell receptor beta chain. What it binds is not known. This sample was taken from a study of cytomegalovirus exposure and HLA in healthy donors. V trimming: 4 bases; J trimming: 2 bases; junction bases outside the gene matches: 4. This CDR3 has 16 residues. The germline V gene has CDR1 LGHNA and CDR2 YSLEER. Study results and caveats: Other equally common chains were less clonally expanded than HLA-associated TCR beta chains, a later analysis showed. A later analysis by the authors found several of the most significant clusters apparently linked to common viral pathogens. The analysis excluded some indistinguishable V segments, including TRBV6-2 and TRBV6-3. Association of 16,951 TCR beta sequences with HLA alleles was found at 0.05 false discovery rate in a later analysis.

PCR amplification relied on 60 Vbeta primers (plus 13 Jbeta primers). Libraries were prepared by immunoSEQ multiplex PCR; TCRdb keeps only in-frame clonotypes and omits some of them. The sample includes approximately 140,000 clones, around 73% of them seen just once. The sample was PBMCs. J is TRBJ2-6 and V is TRBV4-3; the match to TRBD2 covers 8 bases. This sequence originates from a woman aged 18 to 35 in good health and CMV-seronegative. CDR3 coding DNA: TGCGCCAGCAGCCGCGAAGCGGGGGCTGGGGCCAACGTCCTGACTTTC. It specifies CASSREAGAGANVLTF.